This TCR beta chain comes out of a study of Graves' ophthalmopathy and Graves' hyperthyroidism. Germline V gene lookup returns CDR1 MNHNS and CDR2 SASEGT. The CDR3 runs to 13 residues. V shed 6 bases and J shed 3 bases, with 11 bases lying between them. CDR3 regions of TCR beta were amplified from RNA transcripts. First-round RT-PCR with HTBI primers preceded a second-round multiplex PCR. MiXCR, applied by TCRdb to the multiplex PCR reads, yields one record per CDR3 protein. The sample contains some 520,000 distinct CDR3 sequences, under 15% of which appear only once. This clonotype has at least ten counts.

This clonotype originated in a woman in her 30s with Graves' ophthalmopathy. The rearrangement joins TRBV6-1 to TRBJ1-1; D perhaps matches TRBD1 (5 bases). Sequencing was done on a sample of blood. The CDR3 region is CASRRDPHTEAFF. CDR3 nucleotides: TGTGCCAGCAGACGGGACCCGCACACTGAAGCTTTCTTT.